These T cell receptor beta chains were read from a single sample in a study of blood T cell repertoires in COVID-19. Using immunoSEQ multiplex PCR, the repertoire was profiled, and TCRdb retains in-frame clones only, with some absent. Of about 85,000 clones detected, roughly 88% appear once; the ten largest clones hold 4.8%. Sequences were obtained from peripheral blood. Receptors were obtained from a woman of 80 years or more with acute or convalescent COVID-19. Both conserved end residues are part of each CDR3. Fields, in order: V gene, clone size, D gene, CDR3 length, J gene, CDR3 DNA, CDR3 protein. A D gene is named only where the DNA matches it firmly. The listing skips clone size in some rows; elsewhere it reads once, few, many or a size class.

TRBV15	.	TRBD2	16	TRBJ2-1	TGTGCCACCAGCAGAGCGGGGGGGAGCTCCTACAATGAGCAGTTCTTC	CATSRAGGSSYNEQFF
TRBV25-1	.	.	12	TRBJ2-7	TGTGCCAGCAGGGCGGGACGCTACGAGCAGTACTTC	CASRAGRYEQYF
TRBV6-5	.	.	14	TRBJ1-1	TGTGCCAGCAGTTACTCGGCGGGGAACACTGAAGCTTTCTTT	CASSYSAGNTEAFF
TRBV10-3	.	.	16	TRBJ1-1	TGTGCCATCAGTGAGCGGGGGACTACCCTGGTCACTGAAGCTTTCTTT	CAISERGTTLVTEAFF
TRBV5-6	.	.	16	TRBJ1-4	TGTGCCAGCAGCTTGTTCAGGGGCTTAACTAATGAAAAACTGTTTTTT	CASSLFRGLTNEKLFF
TRBV21-1	.	.	16	TRBJ1-1	TGTGCCAGCAGCAAAGGGGCAGGGGCGGAGAACACTGAAGCTTTCTTT	CASSKGAGAENTEAFF
TRBV7-8	.	.	12	TRBJ2-3	TGTGCCAGCGGCCTCCGTGCGGATACGCAGTATTTT	CASGLRADTQYF
TRBV5-1	.	.	12	TRBJ2-1	TGCGCCAGCAGCTTGGATCAGGGGCGGGAGTTCTTC	CASSLDQGREFF
TRBV24-1	once	.	15	TRBJ1-4	TGTGCCACGGAAAGCGGGGGCGCCGCGCGGGAAAAACTGTTTTTT	CATESGGAAREKLFF
TRBV11-2	.	.	15	TRBJ1-1	TGTGCCAGCAGCTTACCCTCGGCAGGGAAGATTGAAGCTTTCTTT	CASSLPSAGKIEAFF